Shown below are 8 T cell receptor beta chains from a single sample sequenced in a study of CD4 and CD8 cells across lung adenocarcinoma regions. A single record per CDR3 protein comes from TCRdb applying MiXCR to the PCR reads. The sample contains some 18,000 distinct CDR3 sequences, approximately 50% of which appear only once. What was sequenced was CD8+ T cells from the margin of a lung tumor. The receptors shown here come from a male donor with lung adenocarcinoma. The CD4 and CD8 labels of this study may be unreliable.

This chain uses TRBV12-3 or TRBV12-4 with TRBJ2-5, with TRBD2 matching over 15 bases. The trim removed 6 bases at V and 4 bases at J, leaving 3 bases unmatched. The CDR3 extends over 15 amino acids. The CDR3, as DNA: TGTGCCAGCAGAAGGACTAGCGGGAGGGGAGAGACCCAGTACTTC. This gives the protein CASRRTSGRGETQYF.

This clonotype was picked up many times. The J gene is TRBJ2-7, the V gene TRBV6-1; 7 nucleotides agree with TRBD1. CDR3 size: 15 residues. In germline, CDR1 is MNHNS, CDR2 SASEGT. The V segment lost 6 bases and the J segment 0 bases; nucleotides outside the gene matches: 8. The CDR3 spells CASRKDRKASYEQYF. CDR3 sequence (DNA): TGTGCCAGCAGAAAGGACAGGAAAGCCTCCTACGAGCAGTACTTC.

The J gene is TRBJ1-2, the V gene TRBV6-1; perhaps TRBD1 as D (6 bases). CDR1 and CDR2 from the germline V gene are MNHNS and SASEGT. The CDR3 covers 16 residues. V lost 8 bases, J lost 8 bases, and 27 bases lay in between. In nucleotides, the CDR3 is TGTGCCAGCTGGACTATTGGAAAAATGACAGGAAGGGGCTACACCTTC. Its translation: CASWTIGKMTGRGYTF.

The sample holds many counts of this clonotype. The genes are TRBV27 and TRBJ2-5; 7 bases line up with TRBD2. The CDR3 covers 15 residues. V lost 5 bases, J lost 5 bases, and 11 bases stayed unmatched. Germline V gene data show CDR1 as MNHEY and CDR2 as SMNVEV (reference sequence). The CDR3 sequence is CASSILLAPRETQYF. DNA for the CDR3: TGTGCCAGCAGTATCCTACTAGCGCCTAGGGAGACCCAGTACTTC.

In its sample, this clonotype ranks as medium-sized (0.01 to 0.1%). The chain employs TRBV6-1 and TRBJ2-5, with 8 nucleotides matching TRBD1. V lost 6 bases, J lost 14 bases, and 11 bases stayed unmatched. CDR1 and CDR2 (germline): MNHNS, SASEGT. The CDR3 is 12 amino acids. This CDR3 reads CASSKRDTGGYF. As DNA, the CDR3 is TGTGCCAGCAGCAAAAGGGATACAGGGGGATACTTC.

This clonotype was seen only once. The chain is built from TRBV7-2 and TRBJ2-1; D unclear. The CDR3 has 12 amino acids. The germline CDR1 and CDR2 sequences are SGHTA and FQGNSA. The V end lost 7 bases, the J end lost 8 bases, and 12 bases lay between the germline ends. This chain's CDR3 is CASTSGFDEQFF. For the CDR3, the DNA is TGTGCCAGCACCTCCGGCTTCGATGAGCAGTTCTTC.

In regard to this clonotype: Given the absence of the conserved phenylalanine or tryptophan at the CDR3 end, a read error is likely. No DNA is shown, since the ends of the CDR3 on it are uncertain; the CDR3 is the one TCRdb lists. The chain uses TRBV28 and TRBJ2-3. A total of 17 residues make up the CDR3, ends included. Germline assignment: CDR1 MDHEN and CDR2 SYDVKM. The CDR3 sequence: CAQLIFVFLVEIRFHHV.

V gene TRBV6-1 combines with J gene TRBJ2-3; D is possibly TRBD2 (6 bases). The CDR3 has 16 residues. V was clipped by 6 bases and J by 9 bases, with 25 bases between them. Germline V gene lookup returns CDR1 MNHNS and CDR2 SASEGT. CDR3 bases: TGTGCCAGCAGCGACGCGGGGCCAGGAGTCGAGGACACGCAGTATTTT. This gives the protein CASSDAGPGVEDTQYF.